This passage covers 22 T cell receptor beta chains from one sample sequenced in a study. TCRdb reprocessed the 5' RACE reads with MiXCR, giving one entry per CDR3 protein. Of about 62,000 distinct CDR3 sequences in the sample, about 31% were seen once. Sequenced sample: tumor-infiltrating naive CD4+ T cells sorted from the breast tumor. The subset: naive CD4+ T cells, CD4+CD45RA+CD25-. The receptors originated from a female donor with breast cancer.

This clonotype was detected many times. This chain uses TRBV9 with TRBJ2-3; D gene ambiguous. V was shortened by 1 base and J by 2 bases, with 5 bases between the two germline ends. This CDR3 spans 13 amino acids. Germline V lookup: CDR1 SGDLS, CDR2 YYNGEE. CDR3 sequence (DNA): TGTGCCAGCAGCGTAACAGCCACAGATACGCAGTATTTT. Amino acid sequence: CASSVTATDTQYF.

This clonotype qualifies as medium-sized. The gene calls are TRBV6-5 and TRBJ1-2, with 7 bases matching TRBD1. Trimming at V came to 6 bases and at J to 5 bases, leaving 6 bases not matched to a gene. Germline CDR1 reads MNHEY; CDR2 reads SVGAGI. This CDR3 spans 13 amino acids. Here the CDR3 DNA reads TGTGCCAGCAGCTCGGGACAGTCTTATGGCTACACCTTC. It yields the protein CASSSGQSYGYTF.

This clonotype was seen more than once but under ten times. The chain is built from TRBV6-1 and TRBJ2-4; D might be TRBD1 (7 bases). The germline V and J ends were trimmed by 2 bases and 8 bases, with 19 bases remaining between them. The germline V gene encodes CDR1 MNHNS and CDR2 SASEGT. There are 16 residues in the CDR3. The chain's CDR3 is CASSEKIGFRGDIQYF. CDR3 DNA sequence: TGTGCCAGCAGTGAAAAGATCGGGTTCAGGGGGGACATTCAGTACTTC.

This clonotype was counted only a few times. The rearrangement joins TRBV29-1 to TRBJ2-3, with 12 positions matching TRBD2. CDR3 length: 17 amino acids. Germline V gene lookup returns CDR1 SQVTM and CDR2 ANQGSEA. The CDR3 coding sequence is TGCAGTCTCTGCAAATCTAGCGGGGGGGCGTGCACAGATACGCAGTATTTT. Translation gives CSLCKSSGGACTDTQYF.

A note on this clonotype: A clone one base away is much larger, so this may be a read error. The J gene is TRBJ1-1, the V gene TRBV7-2, with TRBD1 as a possible D gene (6 bases). The germline CDR1 and CDR2 sequences are SGHTA and FQGNSA. V was clipped by 1 base and J by 12 bases, with 12 bases between them. The CDR3 contains 12 residues. This CDR3 is CASSLDGTKPFF. The CDR3 DNA is TGTGCCAGCAGCTTAGATGGGACAAAACCTTTCTTT.

This clonotype occurred a few times. The genes are TRBV12-3 or TRBV12-4 and TRBJ2-1; 12 bases align to TRBD2. The CDR3 extends over 14 amino acids. Unmatched junction bases numbered 1, after V lost 5 bases and J lost 5 bases. The CDR3 bases are TGTGCCAGCAGTCGGACTAGCGGGAACAATGAGCAGTTCTTC. It codes for CASSRTSGNNEQFF.

V is TRBV12-3 or TRBV12-4 and J is TRBJ2-2; the match to TRBD1 covers 7 bases. The CDR3 has 17 amino acids. V dropped 1 base and J dropped 1; count of bases not matched to a gene: 6. The CDR3 bases are TGTGCCAGCAGTTTAGAGCGACAGGGCGTGAACACCGGGGAGCTGTTTTTT. This codes for CASSLERQGVNTGELFF.

The rearrangement links TRBV5-5 to TRBJ1-5; 11 bases map to TRBD1. The V gene's germline CDR1 is SGHKS and CDR2 YYEKEE (reference sequence). V shed 2 bases and J 9 bases; nucleotides not matched to a gene: 7. The CDR3 loop spans 15 amino acids. The DNA of the CDR3 is TGTGCCAGCAGCTTAGGACAGGGGGCCCCGGGGCCCCAGCATTTT. It encodes CASSLGQGAPGPQHF.

This clonotype has just a few counts. This chain uses TRBV6-2 or TRBV6-3 with TRBJ2-1; a weak D match, TRBD2 (6 bases). This CDR3 spans 15 amino acids. CDR1 MNHEY and CDR2 SVGEGT come from the germline V gene. The V end was cut by 2 bases, the J end by 7 bases, with 15 bases between. The CDR3 nucleotides read TGTGCCAGCAGTTACGAGAGGAGGGCCTTGAATGAGCAGTTCTTC. This codes for CASSYERRALNEQFF.

This clonotype was detected a few times. This chain joins TRBV11-3 and TRBJ2-1, with 11 nucleotides matching TRBD2. Germline trimming cut 1 base from V and 9 bases from J; bases unmatched to any gene: 8. From germline, CDR1 is SGHNT and CDR2 YENEEA. The CDR3 covers 16 residues. CDR3 loop: CASSLGVAGGPVEQFF. In DNA, the CDR3 is TGTGCCAGCAGCTTAGGAGTAGCGGGAGGGCCCGTTGAGCAGTTCTTC.

On this clonotype itself: Being one base from a much bigger clone, this may be a read error. This chain connects TRBV27 to TRBJ2-5; 9 bases are shared with TRBD1. This CDR3 is built from 16 residues. The germline V gene has CDR1 MNHEY and CDR2 SMNVEV (reference sequence). V was pared by 5 bases and J by 9 bases, with 16 bases of the junction left unmatched. The CDR3 here is CASSIYFGDREGPQYF. The CDR3 DNA reads TGTGCCAGCAGTATATATTTCGGGGACAGGGAGGGGCCCCAGTACTTC.

On this clonotype itself: A clone one base away is much larger, so this may be a read error. V is TRBV7-2 and J is TRBJ2-7, with D possibly TRBD1 on 6 matching bases. This CDR3 is 15 amino acids long. Germline CDR1 reads SGHTA; CDR2 reads FQGNSA. The DNA of the CDR3 is TGTGCCAGCAGCTTAGTTGGGGGACACTACTACGTGCAGTACTTC. This codes for CASSLVGGHYYVQYF.

This clonotype was seen only a few times. The rearrangement uses TRBV7-8 and TRBJ1-6, with a weak D call TRBD1 (6 bases). V lost 5 bases and J 10 bases, leaving 12 bases between the germline ends. The germline V gene has CDR1 SGHVS and CDR2 FQNEAQ. This CDR3 contains 13 residues. The CDR3 is CASSATGRSPLHF. The CDR3 DNA is TGTGCCAGCAGCGCCACAGGGAGATCACCCCTCCACTTT.

This clonotype was detected ten times or more. V gene TRBV9 combines with J gene TRBJ2-5; D unresolved. Deletions cut 3 bases from V and 5 bases from J, with 8 bases between. Germline V gene data show CDR1 as SGDLS and CDR2 as YYNGEE. The CDR3 spans 12 residues. The CDR3 reads CASSGDVETQYF. CDR3 coding DNA: TGTGCCAGCAGCGGTGACGTGGAGACCCAGTACTTC.

The chain joins TRBV5-6 to TRBJ1-2; D is unclear. Germline lookup yields CDR1 SGHDT and CDR2 YYEEEE. This CDR3 has 13 amino acids. Trimming left V 1 base short and J 5 bases short, with 9 bases between. The chain's CDR3 is CASSLRRQYGYTF. The CDR3 region has the DNA TGTGCCAGCAGCTTGCGTCGGCAGTATGGCTACACCTTC.

Of note for this clonotype: The junction departs from the called germline gene at one end, perhaps through a read error. This chain connects TRBV28 to TRBJ2-7, with 7 bases fitting TRBD1. The CDR3 extends over 18 amino acids. Looked up from germline, CDR1 is MDHEN and CDR2 is SYDVKM. The CDR3 DNA follows: TGTGCCAGCAGTTCCCATCTCCCCCGGACAGGTTCAATATTCTTGTCCCTTTTC. Residues: CASSSHLPRTGSIFLSLF.

This rearrangement joins TRBV7-2 to TRBJ2-5, with D perhaps TRBD1 or TRBD2 (5 bases each). The CDR3 extends over 14 amino acids. In germline, CDR1 is SGHTA, CDR2 FQGNSA. V gave up 2 bases and J gave up 5 bases, with 12 bases separating them. The CDR3 DNA reads as TGTGCCAGCAGCTTACAGGGAGCGGAGGAGACCCAGTACTTC. This codes for CASSLQGAEETQYF.

The chain links TRBV10-3 to TRBJ1-2, with 7 bases aligning to TRBD1. The CDR3 runs to 15 residues. The V segment lost 3 bases and the J segment 9 bases; nucleotides outside the gene matches: 13. Germline V gene lookup returns CDR1 ENHRY and CDR2 SYGVKD. CDR3 amino acids: CAISEDDRDLASYTF. The CDR3 nucleotides are TGTGCCATCAGTGAAGACGACAGGGACCTCGCAAGCTACACCTTC.

Turning to this clonotype: A much larger clone is a single base away; this may be a read error. V is TRBV6-1 and J is TRBJ1-5, with D uncertain. The CDR3 runs 15 residues. Germline-derived CDR1 and CDR2 are MNHNS and SASEGT. Trimming took 5 bases from V and 9 from J, leaving 20 bases between them. This chain's CDR3 is CASSPLVASSGPQHF. The CDR3, as DNA: TGTGCCAGCAGTCCTCTTGTGGCGTCGAGCGGGCCCCAGCATTTT.

The rearrangement uses TRBV5-1 and TRBJ2-3; 9 bases are a match to TRBD2. The CDR3 runs 17 residues. J lost 2 bases, V lost 4 bases, and 11 bases had no gene match. Germline loops: CDR1 SGHRS, CDR2 YFSETQ. CDR3 coding DNA: TGCGCCAGCAGCCCCAACCCTGGCGGGAGGGACACAGATACGCAGTATTTT. Its translation is CASSPNPGGRDTDTQYF.

This clonotype has more than one count but fewer than ten. This chain joins TRBV5-1 and TRBJ2-3; unclear D gene. The ends were cut back, 0 bases at V and 2 bases at J, with 7 bases in the middle. CDR1 is SGHRS, CDR2 YFSETQ, per germline. The CDR3 is made up of 14 amino acids. The DNA for the CDR3 is TGCGCCAGCAGCTTGGGGCCGAACACAGATACGCAGTATTTT. Its translation: CASSLGPNTDTQYF. Full variable domain (remainder filled in from reference TRBV5-1 and TRBJ2-3): KAGVTQTPRYLIKTRGQQVTLSCSPISGHRSVSWYQQTPGQGLQFLFEYFSETQRNKGNFPGRFSGRQFSNSRSEMNVSTLELGDSALYLCASSLGPNTDTQYFGPGTRLTVL.

At least ten counts were recorded for this clonotype. The rearrangement uses TRBV6-1 and TRBJ1-1; TRBD1 might be the D (5 bases). This CDR3 has 15 amino acids. V was cut by 5 bases and J by 1 base, with 14 bases left in between. Per the germline V gene, CDR1 is MNHNS and CDR2 is SASEGT. This CDR3 reads CASSQEGLGNTEAFF. In DNA form, the CDR3 reads TGTGCCAGCAGTCAAGAGGGACTGGGGAACACTGAAGCTTTCTTT.